This T cell receptor beta chain is from a study of long-term antiretroviral therapy in people with HIV. Study findings and constraints: Information on adherence to ART, viral resistance or therapy changes was unavailable.

This clone was found once. The antigen remains unidentified. This CDR3 is 16 amino acids long. The ends were cut back, 1 base at V and 10 bases at J, with 20 bases in the middle. Germline V gene data show CDR1 as SGHTA and CDR2 as FQGNSA. The assay used was immunoSEQ (version v3.0), run at survey level. Clones were read by immunoSEQ multiplex PCR, and TCRdb kept only the in-frame ones, dropping some. The table records about 11,000 clones, around 80% of them present only once. Sequenced material: unsorted PBMCs, taken 7 to 7.5 years after starting antiretroviral therapy. This TCR came from a man aged 45-65 years with HIV. V is TRBV7-2 and J is TRBJ2-1, with a tentative D call TRBD2 (6 bases). CDR3 coding DNA: TGTGCCAGCAGCTTAGGATACGCGTCGCGGGGTGGGGAGCAGTTCTTC. It is translated as CASSLGYASRGGEQFF.